A selection of T cell receptor beta chains follows, all from one sample in a study of T cell responses to AZD1222 COVID-19 vaccine. TCRdb's copy holds only in-frame clones and misses some; the assay was immunoSEQ multiplex PCR. The table has around 99,000 clones, around 87% seen once. The starting material was peripheral blood, obtained 28 days after the second AZD1222 dose. Receptor source: an adult who received the AZD1222 COVID-19 vaccine. Each CDR3 is given with its conserved first and last residue. The D gene is left open where the match is weak. Size tells how often a clone was seen (once, few, many) or the class of an expanded clone, and some rows leave it out.

V gene	J gene	CDR3 length	clone size	D gene	CDR3 DNA	CDR3 protein
TRBV19	TRBJ1-1	16	.	.	TGTGCCAGTACCCCCGGGCAGGGATTGGGGGGCACTGAAGCTTTCTTT	CASTPGQGLGGTEAFF
TRBV18	TRBJ2-3	17	.	TRBD2	TGTGCCAGCTCACCACCCACTAGCGGGGGGGCTTGGGATACGCAGTATTTT	CASSPPTSGGAWDTQYF
TRBV28	TRBJ2-4	13	.	.	TGTGCCAGCAGTCACCTAGCCAAAAACATTCAGTACTTC	CASSHLAKNIQYF
TRBV5-1	TRBJ2-1	15	few	.	TGCGCCAGCGGCTACCGGGACTCCGTCTACAATGAGCAGTTCTTC	CASGYRDSVYNEQFF
TRBV12-3/TRBV12-4	TRBJ2-7	13	.	TRBD2	TGTGCCAGCAGGCGGGGGGTAGCCTACGAGCAGTACTTC	CASRRGVAYEQYF
TRBV9	TRBJ2-5	14	.	.	TGTGCCAGCAGCGGACGACAGGCTATAGAGACCCAGTACTTC	CASSGRQAIETQYF
TRBV4-3	TRBJ2-1	14	.	TRBD2	TGCGCCAGCAGCAGGACTAGCGGGTACAATGAGCAGTTCTTC	CASSRTSGYNEQFF
TRBV20-1	TRBJ2-7	15	once	.	TGCAGTGCTAGTTGGACTTGGCGGGCTTCCTACGAGCAGTACTTC	CSASWTWRASYEQYF
TRBV6-4	TRBJ2-3	15	.	.	TGTGCCAGCAGTGAAGGATCGGTAGGCACAGATACGCAGTATTTT	CASSEGSVGTDTQYF
TRBV12-3/TRBV12-4	TRBJ2-1	13	.	.	TGTGCCAGCAGTTTCATCGTCTCGGATGAGCAGTTCTTC	CASSFIVSDEQFF
TRBV7-3	TRBJ1-3	15	.	.	TGTGCCAGCAGCTTAAGCGGGGGATTTGGAAACACCATATATTTT	CASSLSGGFGNTIYF
TRBV3-1/TRBV3-2	TRBJ1-1	15	.	.	TGTGCCAGCAGCGAAGATAAGGGGGAGAACACTGAAGCTTTCTTT	CASSEDKGENTEAFF
TRBV14	TRBJ1-1	17	.	TRBD1	TGTGCCAGCAGCCAAGATCGCCGATTACAGGGGGACACTGAAGCTTTCTTT	CASSQDRRLQGDTEAFF
TRBV3-1/TRBV3-2	TRBJ1-6	17	.	TRBD1	TGTGCCAGCAGCCAGCTGGGGGGACAGGGGCACAATTCACCCCTCCACTTT	CASSQLGGQGHNSPLHF
TRBV24-1	TRBJ2-1	12	.	.	TGTGCCACCAGCGACTGGAACAATGAGCAGTTCTTC	CATSDWNNEQFF
TRBV6-1	TRBJ1-4	15	.	.	TGTGCCAGCAGTGAATCGGGCACCTGGGATGAAAAACTGTTTTTT	CASSESGTWDEKLFF
TRBV7-2	TRBJ2-3	15	.	.	TGTGCCAGCAGCTTACGAGTCGCCCTCACAGATACGCAGTATTTT	CASSLRVALTDTQYF
TRBV7-9	TRBJ2-7	12	.	.	TGTGCCAGCAGCGTGGACGCTGGCGAGCAGTACTTC	CASSVDAGEQYF
TRBV19	TRBJ2-1	16	.	.	TGTGCCAGTAGTGCGGACTATGGGGGGACCTACAATGAGCAGTTCTTC	CASSADYGGTYNEQFF
TRBV12-3/TRBV12-4	TRBJ1-2	13	.	.	TGTGCCAGCAGTCTAGAAAGCAACTATGGCTACACCTTC	CASSLESNYGYTF
TRBV30	TRBJ2-7	15	.	.	TGTGCCTGGAATGAGGGAGGGGGCGGTTGGGACGAGCAGTACTTC	CAWNEGGGGWDEQYF
TRBV19	TRBJ1-5	16	once	.	TGTGCCAGTAGTATATGGGGGGGCGAAGGGAATCAGCCCCAGCATTTT	CASSIWGGEGNQPQHF
TRBV19	TRBJ1-2	14	.	.	TGTGCCAGTAGTGATGGGGGATCTGACTATGGCTACACCTTC	CASSDGGSDYGYTF
TRBV28	TRBJ1-4	13	.	.	TGTGCCATATCCGGGACAAGACATGAAAAACTGTTTTTT	CAISGTRHEKLFF
TRBV9	TRBJ1-2	14	.	.	TGTGCCAGCAGCGTAGAATGGTCTAACTATGGCTACACCTTC	CASSVEWSNYGYTF
TRBV7-2	TRBJ1-2	15	.	.	TGTGCCAGCAGCTTAGGGGCAGGATACGGTACGGGCTACACCTTC	CASSLGAGYGTGYTF
TRBV9	TRBJ2-1	15	.	TRBD2	TGTGCCAGCAGCGCAGCGGGACTTTCCCACAATGAGCAGTTCTTC	CASSAAGLSHNEQFF
TRBV3-1/TRBV3-2	TRBJ1-2	14	once	.	TGTGCCAGCAGCCTGCGAGAAGGGGCTCCTGGCTACACCTTC	CASSLREGAPGYTF
TRBV9	TRBJ1-2	17	.	.	TGTGCCAGCAGCGTAGGCCCACGGGTCGTGGGGGACTATGGCTACACCTTC	CASSVGPRVVGDYGYTF
TRBV23-1	TRBJ1-2	14	.	.	TGCGCCAGCAGTCAATCGACAGCTAACTATGGCTACACCTTC	CASSQSTANYGYTF
TRBV24-1	TRBJ1-2	14	.	TRBD1	TGTGCCACCATTGACAGGGGGCCCGGGTATGGCTACACCTTC	CATIDRGPGYGYTF
TRBV7-3	TRBJ1-2	15	.	.	TGTGCCAGCAGCTTAACGGCAGATTCCAGCTATGGCTACACCTTC	CASSLTADSSYGYTF
TRBV2	TRBJ1-2	16	few	.	TGTGCCAGCAGTGAAGATCTGGACAGAAACAATTATGGCTACACCTTC	CASSEDLDRNNYGYTF
TRBV23-1	TRBJ2-7	14	once	.	TGCGCCAGCAGTCAAGGGGGTACAACCTACGAGCAGTACTTC	CASSQGGTTYEQYF
TRBV27	TRBJ2-7	14	.	TRBD1	TGTGCCAGCAGTTTGGACAGGGGTACCAACGAGCAGTACTTC	CASSLDRGTNEQYF
TRBV18	TRBJ1-3	16	.	.	TGTGCCAGCTCTCCCAACAGAGGGGTCTCTGGAAACACCATATATTTT	CASSPNRGVSGNTIYF
TRBV2	TRBJ2-6	15	.	.	TGTGCCAGCAGTGAGCAGCATTCTGGGGCCAACGTCCTGACTTTC	CASSEQHSGANVLTF
TRBV4-1	TRBJ1-5	17	few	TRBD1	TGCGCCAGCAGCCAAGCCGCGAGGACAGGGGAAGATCAGCCCCAGCATTTT	CASSQAARTGEDQPQHF
TRBV6-1	TRBJ2-2	14	.	.	TGTGCCAGCAGTGAAGCGGGGGCACCGGGGGAGCTGTTTTTT	CASSEAGAPGELFF
TRBV5-1	TRBJ1-4	15	.	.	TGCGCCAGCAGCTTGGTAGGTTTCCAGAACGAAAAACTGTTTTTT	CASSLVGFQNEKLFF
TRBV5-6	TRBJ2-1	15	.	.	TGTGCCAGCAGCCCGCTCAGGACCAACTACAATGAGCAGTTCTTC	CASSPLRTNYNEQFF
TRBV13	TRBJ2-1	13	once	.	TGTGCCAGCAGCCGGAACCGGTACAATGAGCAGTTCTTC	CASSRNRYNEQFF
TRBV5-5	TRBJ2-6	16	.	.	TGTGCCAGCAGCTTCAGGCATAAAACCGGGGCCAACGTCCTGACTTTC	CASSFRHKTGANVLTF
TRBV28	TRBJ1-6	16	few	.	TGTGCCAGCAGTTTACTATTCCGACAGGATAATTCACCCCTCCACTTT	CASSLLFRQDNSPLHF
TRBV4-2	TRBJ2-6	17	medium-sized	TRBD2	TGTGCCAGCAGCCAAGGGACTAGCAGCTCTGGGGCCAACGTCCTGACTTTC	CASSQGTSSSGANVLTF
TRBV9	TRBJ1-1	13	.	.	TGTGCCAGCAGCACAACGGGTAACACTGAAGCTTTCTTT	CASSTTGNTEAFF
TRBV6-2/TRBV6-3	TRBJ2-3	19	once	TRBD2	TGTGCCAGCAGTTTGGGTCGGACTAGCGGGGGGAGGGGCACAGATACGCAGTATTTT	CASSLGRTSGGRGTDTQYF
TRBV7-2	TRBJ2-1	14	.	TRBD2	TGTGCCAGCAGCCCACTAGCGGGGGGCCGCGGGCAGTTCTTC	CASSPLAGGRGQFF
TRBV10-3	TRBJ2-1	16	.	TRBD2	TGTGCCATCAGTAGCTCTAGCGGGGGCTCGGGGAATGAGCAGTTCTTC	CAISSSSGGSGNEQFF
TRBV6-5	TRBJ1-2	16	.	TRBD1	TGTGCCAGCAGTTACTCCAGGACAGGGGGCGGGTATGGCTACACCTTC	CASSYSRTGGGYGYTF
TRBV7-2	TRBJ2-7	12	.	TRBD2	TGTGCCAGCAGCTGGACTACGGGACTATTTTACTTC	CASSWTTGLFYF
TRBV20-1	TRBJ2-6	15	.	.	TGCAGTGCTAGTGGCAGGGGAGCTGGGGCCAACGTCCTGACTTTC	CSASGRGAGANVLTF